Here is one T cell receptor (beta chain) with its context. The specificity of this receptor is unknown. Base qualities were left out, and no much larger clone turns up one base away. TCRbeta CDR3 regions were amplified from genomic DNA by means of the immunoSEQ Assay, a bias-controlled multiplex PCR. In the paper's pipeline: Nucleated cell counts per sample were estimated from amplification of reference gene primers within the assay. Sequence reads were collapsed and filtered to measure the absolute abundance of every unique TCRbeta CDR3 rearrangement. For each sample, productive Simpson clonality was calculated by taking the square root of Simpson's diversity index across productive rearrangements. The immuneACCESS repertoire file appears here via TCRdb, limited to in-frame rearrangements. These files lack a portion of the clones; in checked studies, under half of the deficit traces to unresolved V genes, and the cause of the others is not known. V and J calls and clone size are copied from that table; D and trimming were computed from the DNA. The sample records some 460,000 clones, about nine tenths of which are singletons. The ten largest clonotypes hold around 0.64% of the sample.

These data belong to a study of blood T cell repertoires in COVID-19 (TCRdb year 2020). Regarding the research as a whole: Samples covering the acute and convalescent phases of COVID-19 were provided by collaborators in the United States, Italy and Spain. Subjects who had been exposed to COVID-19, were actively infected with it, or had recovered from it provided the deeply sampled blood TCRbeta repertoires that made up the dataset. The repertoires were released in a freely available public database meant as a resource for research on the immune response to SARS-CoV-2. Where available, HLA class I and class II types were taken from metadata supplied by the sample provider and were not determined by assay-based typing. The prospective study material was composed of cDNA or gDNA derived from T cells, B-cell-depleted T cells, or PBMCs. The samples were drawn from two sources: the first 160 participants of the ongoing ImmuneRACE study, and some 1,300 subjects contributed by 6 global collaborators. A de-identified subject ID, COVID-19 status, age in years and sex were almost always included in the sample metadata.

Results and caveats for the whole study, not just this receptor: The amount of clinical and demographic metadata varied by source and participant and was provided uncurated.

V and J are trimmed by 4 bases and 4 bases, and the gene matches miss 3 bases of the junction. The germline V gene (reference sequence) gives CDR1 as SGHKS and CDR2 as YYEKEE. The CDR3 sequence holds 13 residues, the cysteine and phenylalanine included. The entry retains the CDR3 DNA only, 39 bases that are in frame from base 1. Participants in the prospective study were enrolled through a virtual design, were aged about 18 to 90 years, and lived in under 25 United States geographic areas. In the prospective study, cohorts were assigned on the basis of participant-reported clinical history obtained from a screening survey and a study questionnaire. For ImmuneRACE Cohort 3, a participant was defined as recovered based on two consecutive negative NP/OP PCR tests, clearance by a healthcare professional, or resolution of symptoms. In the prospective study, whole blood, serum and a nasopharyngeal or oropharyngeal swab were collected from each participant by mobile phlebotomists. Additional blood draws and questionnaires over an approximately two-month period could optionally be provided by prospective study participants. Blood samples from the prospective study were shipped frozen or at room temperature prior to DNA extraction.

Sequencing was carried out using PBMCs or T cells enriched from blood (not recorded which). The sequence is built from TRBV5-5 and TRBJ2-3, with 7 bases aligning to TRBD1. This receptor was obtained from a woman aged 18-30 years who had recovered from COVID-19. CDR3 protein: CASSIGQADTQYF. The nucleotide sequence is TGTGCCAGCAGCATCGGACAGGCAGATACGCAGTATTTT.